This TCR beta chain was found in a study of memory CD4+ T cells and cytomegalovirus serostatus. This clone turned up a few times. Method: immunoSEQ multiplex PCR; TCRdb's copy keeps in-frame clones and lacks some. The sample has 50,000 to 65,000 clones, about 80% seen once. Germline V gives CDR1 LNHDA, CDR2 SQIVND (reference sequence). This CDR3 has 17 amino acids. V dropped 3 bases and J dropped 8; count of bases not matched to a gene: 17. The sort gate was single viable CD3+CD4+CD8-CD45RO+ cells for memory CD4+ T cells. Donors' CMV status reflects serum IgG against pp150, pp28, p38, p52. This sequence originates from an adult in good health and CMV-seropositive. V and J are TRBV19 and TRBJ1-2, with TRBD1 matching 8 bases. Sequencing was done on a sample of memory CD4+ T cells from blood. The CDR3 coding sequence is TGTGCCAGTAGTATGGGCACGGCCAGGGGGCGCGTAGAAGGCTACACCTTC. This encodes CASSMGTARGRVEGYTF.